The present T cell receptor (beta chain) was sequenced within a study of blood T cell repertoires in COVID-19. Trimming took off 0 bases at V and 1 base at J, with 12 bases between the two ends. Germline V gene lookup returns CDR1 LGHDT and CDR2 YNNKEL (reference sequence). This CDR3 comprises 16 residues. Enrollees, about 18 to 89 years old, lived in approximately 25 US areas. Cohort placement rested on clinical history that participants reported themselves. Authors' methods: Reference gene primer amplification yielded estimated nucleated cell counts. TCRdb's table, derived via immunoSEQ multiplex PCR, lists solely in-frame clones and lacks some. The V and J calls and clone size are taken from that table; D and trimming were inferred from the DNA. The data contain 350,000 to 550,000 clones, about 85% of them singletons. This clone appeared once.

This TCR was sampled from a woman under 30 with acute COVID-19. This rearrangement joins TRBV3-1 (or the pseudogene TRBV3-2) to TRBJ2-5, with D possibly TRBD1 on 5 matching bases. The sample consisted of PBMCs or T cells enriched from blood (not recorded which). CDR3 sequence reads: CASSQDLGRVQETQYF. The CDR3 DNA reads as TGTGCCAGCAGCCAAGATTTAGGCAGGGTCCAAGAGACCCAGTACTTC.